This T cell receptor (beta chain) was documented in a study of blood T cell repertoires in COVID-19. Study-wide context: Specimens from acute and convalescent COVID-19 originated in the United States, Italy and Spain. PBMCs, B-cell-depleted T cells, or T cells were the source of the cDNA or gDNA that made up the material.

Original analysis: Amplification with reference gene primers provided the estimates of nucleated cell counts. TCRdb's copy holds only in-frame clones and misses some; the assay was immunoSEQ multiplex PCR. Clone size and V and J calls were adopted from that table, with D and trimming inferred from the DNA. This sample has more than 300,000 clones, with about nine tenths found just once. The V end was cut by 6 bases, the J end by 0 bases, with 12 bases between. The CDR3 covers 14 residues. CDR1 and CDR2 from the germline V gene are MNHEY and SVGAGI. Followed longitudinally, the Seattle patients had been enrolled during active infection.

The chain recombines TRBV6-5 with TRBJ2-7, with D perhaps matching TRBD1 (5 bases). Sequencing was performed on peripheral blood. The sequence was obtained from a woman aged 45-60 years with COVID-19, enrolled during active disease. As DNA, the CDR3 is TGTGCCAGCAGGCCCCAGGGAAGCTCCTACGAGCAGTACTTC. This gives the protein CASRPQGSSYEQYF.